A selection of T cell receptor beta chains follows, all from one sample in a study of CD8+CD57+ T cells in acquired aplastic anemia. A single record per CDR3 protein comes from TCRdb applying MiXCR to the reads. The table lists around 79,000 distinct CDR3 sequences, roughly two thirds of them singletons. Sequencing was done on a sample of sorted CD4+, CD8+, or CD8+CD57+ T cells (not recorded which) from PBMCs. Receptors were obtained from a human donor with aplastic anemia. Each CDR3 is given with its conserved first and last residue. D genes are given only for firm matches. Size values are once, few and many counts, or a class for expanded clones, and some rows have none.

CDR3: CATSFGGLETQYF
DNA: TGTGCCACCAGTTTCGGTGGGCTCGAGACCCAGTACTTC
V: TRBV24-1
D: NA
size: NA
J: TRBJ2-5
length: 13

CDR3: CSARGGTGRYLNEQFF
DNA: TGCAGTGCTAGAGGGGGGACAGGGCGGTATCTGAATGAGCAGTTCTTC
V: TRBV20-1
D: TRBD1
size: NA
J: TRBJ2-1
length: 16

CDR3: CASNSGGAGQFF
DNA: TGTGCCAGCAATAGCGGGGGGGCCGGGCAGTTCTTC
V: TRBV2
D: TRBD2
size: NA
J: TRBJ2-1
length: 12

CDR3: CATSRGSALTYEQYF
DNA: TGTGCCACCAGCAGGGGTAGCGCCCTGACCTACGAGCAGTACTTC
V: TRBV15
D: NA
size: few
J: TRBJ2-7
length: 15

CDR3: CASSMAPGANVLTF
DNA: TGTGCCAGTAGTATGGCCCCTGGGGCCAACGTCCTGACTTTC
V: TRBV19
D: NA
size: NA
J: TRBJ2-6
length: 14

CDR3: CASSQSGGTQETQYF
DNA: TGCGCCAGCAGCCAATCGGGGGGCACGCAAGAGACCCAGTACTTC
V: TRBV4-3
D: NA
size: NA
J: TRBJ2-5
length: 15

CDR3: CASSLGRGEAEQYF
DNA: TGTGCCAGCAGCTTAGGTCGCGGGGAGGCCGAGCAGTACTTC
V: TRBV7-9
D: NA
size: NA
J: TRBJ2-7
length: 14

CDR3: CASSIDGVGNSPLHF
DNA: TGTGCCAGTAGTATAGACGGGGTTGGAAATTCACCCCTCCACTTT
V: TRBV19
D: NA
size: few
J: TRBJ1-6
length: 15

CDR3: CASSGGTSGGYQETQYF
DNA: TGTGCCAGCAGTGGGGGGACTAGCGGAGGGTACCAAGAGACCCAGTACTTC
V: TRBV6-1
D: TRBD2
size: few
J: TRBJ2-5
length: 17

CDR3: CSGRETEAFF
DNA: TGCAGCGGAAGGGAGACTGAAGCTTTCTTT
V: TRBV29-1
D: NA
size: NA
J: TRBJ1-1
length: 10

CDR3: CASRRTGLGNQPQHF
DNA: TGTGCCAGCAGACGCACAGGGTTAGGCAATCAGCCCCAGCATTTT
V: TRBV6-1
D: NA
size: many
J: TRBJ1-5
length: 15

CDR3: CATSAGQSYEQYF
DNA: TGTGCCACCAGTGCAGGACAGTCCTACGAGCAGTACTTC
V: TRBV24-1
D: NA
size: NA
J: TRBJ2-7
length: 13

CDR3: CAISDPNGGNEQFF
DNA: TGTGCCATCAGTGACCCCAATGGGGGCAATGAGCAGTTCTTC
V: TRBV10-3
D: NA
size: once
J: TRBJ2-1
length: 14

CDR3: CASRQPGGVSYEQYF
DNA: TGTGCCAGCAGACAACCAGGGGGGGTCTCCTACGAGCAGTACTTC
V: TRBV6-1
D: NA
size: NA
J: TRBJ2-7
length: 15

CDR3: CASSSATGPTEAFF
DNA: TGTGCCAGCAGTTCCGCTACAGGGCCCACTGAAGCTTTCTTT
V: TRBV25-1
D: NA
size: few
J: TRBJ1-1
length: 14

CDR3: CASSYDWGGPYNSPLHF
DNA: TGTGCCAGCAGTTACGATTGGGGGGGACCCTATAATTCACCCCTCCACTTT
V: TRBV6-5
D: NA
size: NA
J: TRBJ1-6
length: 17

CDR3: CAISGTGGAGELFF
DNA: TGTGCCATCAGTGGGACAGGGGGCGCCGGGGAGCTGTTTTTT
V: TRBV10-3
D: TRBD1
size: NA
J: TRBJ2-2
length: 14

CDR3: CAISAGNTIYF
DNA: TGTGCCATCAGTGCTGGAAACACCATATATTTT
V: TRBV10-3
D: NA
size: NA
J: TRBJ1-3
length: 11

CDR3: CSAMDASNTEAFF
DNA: TGCAGCGCTATGGACGCCTCGAACACTGAAGCTTTCTTT
V: TRBV29-1
D: NA
size: NA
J: TRBJ1-1
length: 13

CDR3: CASSQDPQGQPQHF
DNA: TGTGCCAGCAGTCAGGACCCCCAAGGACAGCCCCAGCATTTT
V: TRBV2
D: NA
size: NA
J: TRBJ1-5
length: 14

CDR3: CASSSYGHGYTF
DNA: TGTGCCAGCAGCTCATATGGGCATGGCTACACCTTC
V: TRBV7-6
D: NA
size: NA
J: TRBJ1-2
length: 12